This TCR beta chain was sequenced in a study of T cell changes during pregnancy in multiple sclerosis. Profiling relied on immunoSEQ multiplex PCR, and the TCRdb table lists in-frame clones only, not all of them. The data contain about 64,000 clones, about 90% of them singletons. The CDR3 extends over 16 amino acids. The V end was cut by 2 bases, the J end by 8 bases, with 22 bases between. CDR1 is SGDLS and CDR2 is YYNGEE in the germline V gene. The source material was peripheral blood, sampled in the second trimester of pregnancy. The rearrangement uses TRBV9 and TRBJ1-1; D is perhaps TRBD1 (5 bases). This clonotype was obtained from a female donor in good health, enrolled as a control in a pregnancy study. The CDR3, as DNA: TGTGCCAGCAGCGTCGGGACTAGCCTAAACGATATCGAAGCTTTCTTT. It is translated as CASSVGTSLNDIEAFF. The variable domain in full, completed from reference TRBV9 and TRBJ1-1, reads DSGVTQTPKHLITATGQRVTLRCSPRSGDLSVYWYQQSLDQGLQFLIQYYNGEERAKGNILERFSAQQFPDLHSELNLSSLELGDSALYFCASSVGTSLNDIEAFFGQGTRLTVV.